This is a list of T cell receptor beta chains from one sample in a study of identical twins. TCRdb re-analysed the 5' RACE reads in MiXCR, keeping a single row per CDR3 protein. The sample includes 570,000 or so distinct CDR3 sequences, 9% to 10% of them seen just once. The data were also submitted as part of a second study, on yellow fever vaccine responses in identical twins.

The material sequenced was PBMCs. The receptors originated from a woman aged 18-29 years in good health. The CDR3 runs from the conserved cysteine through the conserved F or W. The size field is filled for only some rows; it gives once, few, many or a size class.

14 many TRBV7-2 CASSQTGKFYEQYF
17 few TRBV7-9 CASSLVTGVSSGNTIYF
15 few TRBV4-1 CASSQEAVYSDTQYF
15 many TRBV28 CASNPTWGGNSPLHF
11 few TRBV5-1 CASSLAGGWFF
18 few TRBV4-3 CASSQDPTGAGGNSPLHF
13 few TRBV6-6 CASSYELIYEQFF
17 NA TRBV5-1 CASSFGTSSSRPYEQYF
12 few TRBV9 CASSPHGETQYF
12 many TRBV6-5 CASNSVGGDAFF
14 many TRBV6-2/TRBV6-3 CASSYARSNQPQHF
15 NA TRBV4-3 CASSQVGQRTDTQYF
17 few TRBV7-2 CASSLWGAGAGDNEQFF
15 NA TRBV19 CASSTPGTGDNEQFF
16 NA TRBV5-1 CASSQMGGDFKNIQYF
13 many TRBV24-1 CATSGGAYNEQFF
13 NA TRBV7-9 CARGGGLAGGLFF
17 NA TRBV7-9 CASSSEWRAGVQETQYF
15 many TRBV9 CASSVEGTSTGTQYF
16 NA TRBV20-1 CSARDGLAGDKLTQYF
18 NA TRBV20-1 CSARDPSGVAGGTDTQYF
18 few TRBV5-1 CASSPWTGDRATNEKLFF
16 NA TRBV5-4 CASSLRFGGTLETQYF
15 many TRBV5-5 CASKLFSGGSYEQYF
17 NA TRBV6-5 CASSYATLQGRSEKLFF
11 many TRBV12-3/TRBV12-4 CASGYQETQYF
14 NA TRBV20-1 CSAYRLPSGETQYF
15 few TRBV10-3 CAISEPGQGNEKLFF
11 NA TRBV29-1 CSVETYNEQFF
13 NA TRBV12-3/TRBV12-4 CASSSVEEETQYF
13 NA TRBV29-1 CSVGVGQAYEQYF
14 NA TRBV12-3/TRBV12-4 CASSLRLATDTQYF
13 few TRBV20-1 CSVVIQGTYEQYF
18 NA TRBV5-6 CASSPTQLRVSGANVLTF
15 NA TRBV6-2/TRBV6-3 CASSQRFGDRETQYF
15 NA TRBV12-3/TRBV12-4 CASSSLAAKAYEQYF
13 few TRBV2 CASAGFSNEKLFF